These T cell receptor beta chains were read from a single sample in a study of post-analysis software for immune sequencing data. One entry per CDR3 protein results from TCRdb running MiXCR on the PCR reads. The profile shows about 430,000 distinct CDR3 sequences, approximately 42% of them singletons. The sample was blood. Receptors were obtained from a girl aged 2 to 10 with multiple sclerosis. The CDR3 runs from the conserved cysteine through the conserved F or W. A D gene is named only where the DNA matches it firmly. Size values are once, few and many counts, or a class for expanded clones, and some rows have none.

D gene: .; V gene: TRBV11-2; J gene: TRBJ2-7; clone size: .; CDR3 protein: CASSRFPSSYEQYF; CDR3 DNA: TGTGCCAGCAGCCGGTTCCCCAGCTCCTACGAGCAGTACTTC
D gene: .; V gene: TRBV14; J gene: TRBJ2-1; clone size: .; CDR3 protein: CASSQGLGGAYNEQFF; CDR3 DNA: TGTGCCAGCAGCCAAGGCCTTGGCGGGGCCTACAATGAGCAGTTCTTC
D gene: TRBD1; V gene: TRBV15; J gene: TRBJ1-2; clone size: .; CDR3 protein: CATSRDRGRGYYTF; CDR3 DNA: TGTGCCACCAGCAGAGACAGGGGGCGAGGGTACTACACCTTC
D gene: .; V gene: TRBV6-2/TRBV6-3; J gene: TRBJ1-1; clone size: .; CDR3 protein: CASSYSGLPGTEAFF; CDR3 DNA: TGTGCCAGCAGTTACTCCGGTCTCCCGGGCACTGAAGCTTTCTTT
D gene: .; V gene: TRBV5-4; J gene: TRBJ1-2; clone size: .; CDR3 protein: CASIPSPGSLSGYTF; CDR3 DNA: TGTGCCAGCATCCCGAGCCCGGGATCCCTCTCAGGCTACACCTTC
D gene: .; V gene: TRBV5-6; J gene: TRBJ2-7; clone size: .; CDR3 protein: CASSTDYEQYF; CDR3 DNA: TGTGCCAGCAGCACCGACTACGAGCAGTACTTC
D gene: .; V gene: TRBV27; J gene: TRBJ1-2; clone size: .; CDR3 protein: CASSPGYNYGYTF; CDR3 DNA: TGTGCCAGCAGCCCCGGTTATAACTATGGCTACACCTTC
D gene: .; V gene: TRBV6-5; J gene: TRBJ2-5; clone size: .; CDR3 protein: CASSYGGRLETQYF; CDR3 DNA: TGTGCCAGCAGTTACGGGGGGCGCTTAGAGACCCAGTACTTC
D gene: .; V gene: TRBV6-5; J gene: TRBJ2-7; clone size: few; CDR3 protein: CASSYSRQSGEQYF; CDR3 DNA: TGTGCCAGCAGTTACTCGCGGCAGAGCGGCGAGCAGTACTTC
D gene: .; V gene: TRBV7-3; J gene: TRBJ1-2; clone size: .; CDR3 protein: CASSLVGRYGYTF; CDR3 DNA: TGTGCCAGCAGCTTAGTCGGGCGCTATGGCTACACCTTC
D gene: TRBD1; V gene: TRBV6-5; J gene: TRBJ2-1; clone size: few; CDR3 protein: CASRGTEGQFF; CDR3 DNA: TGTGCCAGCCGAGGGACAGAGGGGCAGTTCTTC
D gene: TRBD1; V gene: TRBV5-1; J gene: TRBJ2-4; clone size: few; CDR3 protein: CASSLVWADRDFRLAKNIQYF; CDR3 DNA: TGCGCCAGCAGCTTGGTATGGGCGGACAGGGACTTCAGGCTAGCCAAAAACATTCAGTACTTC
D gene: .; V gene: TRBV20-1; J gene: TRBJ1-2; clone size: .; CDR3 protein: CSARGRGDPMNYGYTF; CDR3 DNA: TGCAGTGCTAGAGGGCGGGGGGATCCTATGAACTATGGCTACACCTTC
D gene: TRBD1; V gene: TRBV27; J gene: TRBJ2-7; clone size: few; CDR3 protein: CASSPTGIKREQYF; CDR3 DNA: TGTGCCAGCAGCCCGACAGGGATCAAGCGCGAGCAGTACTTC
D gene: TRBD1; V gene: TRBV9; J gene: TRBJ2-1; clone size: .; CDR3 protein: CASSPGTGNYNEQFF; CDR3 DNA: TGTGCCAGCAGTCCCGGGACAGGGAACTACAATGAGCAGTTCTTC
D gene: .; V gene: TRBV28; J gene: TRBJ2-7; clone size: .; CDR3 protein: CASSLLLGQQYF; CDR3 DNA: TGTGCCAGCAGTTTATTACTAGGACAGCAGTACTTC